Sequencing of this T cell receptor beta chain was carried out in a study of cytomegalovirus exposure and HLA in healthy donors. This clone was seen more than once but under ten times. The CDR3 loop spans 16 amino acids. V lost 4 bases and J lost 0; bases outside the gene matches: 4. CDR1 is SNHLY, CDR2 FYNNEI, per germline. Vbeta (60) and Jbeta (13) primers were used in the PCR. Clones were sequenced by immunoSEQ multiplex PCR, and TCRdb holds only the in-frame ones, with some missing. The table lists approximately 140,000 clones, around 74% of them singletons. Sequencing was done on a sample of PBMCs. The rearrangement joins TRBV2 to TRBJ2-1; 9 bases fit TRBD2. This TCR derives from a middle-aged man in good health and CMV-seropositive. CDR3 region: CASSGTSASSYNEQFF. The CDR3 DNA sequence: TGTGCCAGCAGTGGGACTAGCGCTAGCTCCTACAATGAGCAGTTCTTC. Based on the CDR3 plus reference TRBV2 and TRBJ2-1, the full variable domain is EPEVTQTPSHQVTQMGQEVILRCVPISNHLYFYWYRQILGQKVEFLVSFYNNEISEKSEIFDDQFSVERPDGSNFTLKIRSTKLEDSAMYFCASSGTSASSYNEQFFGPGTRLTVL.